Shown below are 21 T cell receptor beta chains from a single sample sequenced in a study of CD8+ T cells in alopecia areata (dated by TCRdb to the late 2010s). The receptor library was made with the immunoSEQ multiplex PCR assay. RNA was extracted from all samples and reverse transcribed into cDNA as template for TCR sequencing. Not all clones reach the TCRdb copy of this immuneACCESS table, which keeps in-frame sequences only. Checked studies attribute under half of the gap to unresolved V genes and leave the rest unexplained. This sample is represented by 150,000 to 200,000 clones; 58% of them were singletons. The ten largest account for around 13% of the sample. The time point label for this specimen denotes: 24 weeks on oral tofacitinib. What this sample's treatment or condition label stands for: oral pan-JAK inhibitor, 5-10 mg twice daily. The material sequenced was CD8+ T cells sorted from blood, taken at week 24, from a patient treated with tofacitinib. The receptors originated from a human donor with alopecia areata.

This clone has a handful of counts. The V gene is TRBV29-1, the J gene TRBJ2-7; a possible D gene is TRBD1 (6 bases). Germline V lookup: CDR1 SQVTM, CDR2 ANQGSEA. The V end lost 4 bases, the J end lost 0 bases, and 16 bases lay between the germline ends. This CDR3 contains 15 residues. CDR3 region: CSVAVQGQPSYEQYF. Here the CDR3 DNA reads TGCAGCGTTGCGGTGCAGGGGCAACCCTCCTACGAGCAGTACTTC.

V is TRBV14 and J is TRBJ2-5, with D tentatively TRBD2 (5 bases). TRBJ2-7 matches the DNA end more closely, so the J call is doubtful. The V gene's germline CDR1 is SGHDN and CDR2 FVKESK. The CDR3 has 16 residues. CDR3: CASSQGPGSFASEQYF. In DNA, the CDR3 is TGTGCCAGCAGCCAAGGTCCTGGGAGTTTTGCTAGCGAGCAGTACTTC.

The chain carries TRBV29-1 and TRBJ1-2, with TRBD1 matching over 9 bases. The CDR3 has 13 amino acids. The V segment lost 6 bases and the J segment 5 bases; nucleotides outside the gene matches: 7. Germline V gene lookup returns CDR1 SQVTM and CDR2 ANQGSEA. This CDR3 is CSVPGQGVYGYTF. DNA for the CDR3: TGCAGCGTCCCGGGACAGGGAGTATATGGCTACACCTTC. Full variable domain (outside the CDR3, taken from reference TRBV29-1 and TRBJ1-2): SAVISQKPSRDICQRGTSLTIQCQVDSQVTMMFWYRQQPGQSLTLIATANQGSEATYESGFVIDKFPISRPNLTFSTLTVSNMSPEDSSIYLCSVPGQGVYGYTFGSGTRLTVV.

This clone was recorded a few times. The rearrangement joins TRBV6-5 to TRBJ1-5; D gene ambiguous. This CDR3 has 12 amino acids. In germline, CDR1 is MNHEY, CDR2 SVGAGI. Trimming removed 8 bases at V and 3 bases at J, with 8 bases between. In DNA, the CDR3 is TGTGCCAGCGGCAAAATCAATCAGCCCCAGCATTTT. This translates into CASGKINQPQHF.

The chain uses TRBV9 and TRBJ1-1; 10 nucleotides match TRBD1. CDR1 is SGDLS, CDR2 YYNGEE, per germline. The CDR3 has 15 residues. V shed 3 bases, J shed 0 bases, and the junction held 2 bases outside the gene matches. This CDR3 reads CASSGTGGVNTEAFF. The CDR3 DNA is TGTGCCAGCAGCGGGACAGGGGGAGTGAACACTGAAGCTTTCTTT.

This clone was picked up a small number of times. This chain joins TRBV7-9 and TRBJ1-5; 9 positions match TRBD1. The CDR3 extends over 14 amino acids. Germline lookup yields CDR1 SEHNR and CDR2 FQNEAQ (reference sequence). Losses at the gene ends were 6 bases for V and 3 bases for J; bases not matched to a gene: 3. The DNA of the CDR3 is TGTGCCAGCAGAGGGACAGGGATCAATCAGCCCCAGCATTTT. This sequence encodes CASRGTGINQPQHF.

This chain uses TRBV30 with TRBJ1-2; TRBD1 agrees at 7 bases. V shed 4 bases, J shed 4 bases, and the junction held 12 bases outside the gene matches. The CDR3 is 15 residues long. Germline CDR1 is GTSNPN and CDR2 is SVGIG (reference sequence). The chain's CDR3 is CAWTKGQALVYGYTF. The CDR3 coding sequence is TGTGCCTGGACCAAAGGACAGGCTCTCGTCTATGGCTACACCTTC.

The chain couples TRBV7-9 to TRBJ2-5; TRBD2 might be the D (5 bases). This CDR3 spans 16 amino acids. The V end lost 4 bases, the J end lost 2 bases, and 17 bases lay between the germline ends. CDR1 SEHNR and CDR2 FQNEAQ come from the germline V gene (reference sequence). CDR3 protein: CASSYSAGPYQETQYF. The CDR3 DNA follows: TGTGCCAGCAGCTACTCGGCGGGCCCGTATCAAGAGACCCAGTACTTC.

This clone appeared once. The rearrangement uses TRBV6-4 and TRBJ2-2; D is undetermined. CDR3 length: 16 residues. The V end lost 0 bases, the J end lost 0 bases, and 8 bases lay between the germline ends. CDR1 MRHNA and CDR2 SNTAGT come from the germline V gene. The DNA of the CDR3 is TGTGCCAGCAGTGACTCTCTGCGGTCGAACACCGGGGAGCTGTTTTTT. It is translated as CASSDSLRSNTGELFF.

The gene calls are TRBV29-1 and TRBJ1-2; D gene unclear. CDR1 and CDR2 (germline): SQVTM, ANQGSEA. Trimming cost V 0 bases and J 1 base, with 6 bases left between them. This CDR3 region has 13 residues. The CDR3 reads CSVEDRGNYGYTF. The CDR3 region has the DNA TGCAGCGTTGAAGATCGGGGTAACTATGGCTACACCTTC.

The J gene is TRBJ2-4, the V gene TRBV29-1; the D is unclear. Germline V gene sequence: CDR1 SQVTM, CDR2 ANQGSEA. This CDR3 contains 11 residues. Trimming took off 6 bases at V and 5 bases at J, with 8 bases between the two ends. As DNA, the CDR3 is TGCAGCGTCCGGGCCCAAAACATTCAGTACTTC. Encoded protein: CSVRAQNIQYF.

The chain is built from TRBV7-2 and TRBJ2-3; the D gene is possibly TRBD1 (6 bases). CDR1 is SGHTA, CDR2 FQGNSA, per germline. The CDR3 consists of 15 residues. The V gene lost 6 bases and the J gene lost 0 bases, with 13 bases spanning the gap. Here the CDR3 DNA reads TGTGCCAGCAGTAAGGGACACACTAGCACAGATACGCAGTATTTT. Protein product: CASSKGHTSTDTQYF.

V is TRBV4-2 and J is TRBJ1-5, with D uncertain. Germline V gene sequence: CDR1 LGHNA, CDR2 YNFKEQ. The CDR3 is 14 amino acids. V lost 0 bases, J lost 5 bases, and 8 bases lay in between. The CDR3 nucleotides are TGTGCCAGCAGCCAAGACGGGCAGTATCAGCCCCAGCATTTT. Protein sequence: CASSQDGQYQPQHF.

V is TRBV27 and J is TRBJ2-7; D is ambiguous. V was clipped by 3 bases and J by 3 bases, with 12 bases between them. CDR3 size: 14 residues. Germline assignment: CDR1 MNHEY and CDR2 SMNVEV (reference sequence). CDR3 bases: TGTGCCAGCAGTTTGGGTTTGAACGGCTACGAGCAGTACTTC. It translates to CASSLGLNGYEQYF.

CDR3 sequence (DNA): TGTGCCAGCGGCCGGGGGGCTGCTAATGAAAAACTGTTTTTT. This codes for CASGRGAANEKLFF. The V call is TRBV7-9, the J call TRBJ1-4; D perhaps matches TRBD1 (6 bases). Germline V lookup: CDR1 SEHNR, CDR2 FQNEAQ (reference sequence). The V end was cut by 8 bases, the J end by 3 bases, with 13 bases between. CDR3 length equals 14 residues.

V usage is TRBV4-1 and J usage is TRBJ2-1; 8 nucleotides agree with TRBD2. Losses at the gene ends were 0 bases for V and 10 bases for J; bases not matched to a gene: 11. The CDR3 totals 16 residues. CDR1 is MGHRA, CDR2 YSYEKL, per germline. DNA for the CDR3: TGCGCCAGCAGCCAAGACGCCGGGGGGGCGTGCTTCGAGCAGTTCTTC. As protein: CASSQDAGGACFEQFF.

The chain joins TRBV6-5 to TRBJ2-5, with D possibly matching TRBD2 (7 bases). Trimming took 3 bases from V and 5 from J, leaving 16 bases between them. Germline V gene data show CDR1 as MNHEY and CDR2 as SVGAGI. This CDR3 spans 15 amino acids. The CDR3 spells CASSYSAGARETQYF. The CDR3 DNA reads TGTGCCAGCAGTTATTCGGCGGGGGCGAGGGAGACCCAGTACTTC.

V and J are TRBV7-6 and TRBJ2-7; the D gene is possibly TRBD1 (5 bases). The length of the CDR3 is 14 residues. With 5 bases removed from V and 4 bases from J, the gap between germline ends came to 15 bases. Germline V gene sequence: CDR1 SGHVS, CDR2 FNYEAQ. The CDR3 region is CASSPSLAGYEQYF. For the CDR3, the DNA is TGTGCCAGCAGCCCGAGTCTTGCAGGGTACGAGCAGTACTTC.

The rearrangement joins TRBV6-5 to TRBJ2-7; D ambiguous. Germline values: CDR1 MNHEY, CDR2 SVGAGI. The CDR3 totals 15 residues. V lost 6 bases to trimming and J lost 2 bases, with 17 bases between them. This CDR3 reads CASSPVVGPPYEQYF. The CDR3, as DNA: TGTGCCAGCAGCCCCGTGGTAGGACCTCCCTACGAGCAGTACTTC.

This clone was detected a few times. The chain joins TRBV7-3 to TRBJ2-3; D is possibly TRBD1 (6 bases). CDR3 size: 15 residues. Deletions cut 0 bases from V and 0 bases from J, with 7 bases between. Germline CDR1 and CDR2: SGHTA and FQGTGA. The CDR3 nucleotides are TGTGCCAGCAGCTTAACGGGGGCCAGCACAGATACGCAGTATTTT. It specifies CASSLTGASTDTQYF.

J is TRBJ1-4 and V is TRBV7-6, with no clear D. Per germline, CDR1 SGHVS and CDR2 FNYEAQ. This CDR3 is 13 amino acids long. With 3 bases removed from V and 5 bases from J, the gap between germline ends came to 7 bases. This CDR3 is CASSFNRNEKLFF. DNA of the CDR3: TGTGCCAGCAGCTTTAACAGAAATGAAAAACTGTTTTTT.